What follows describes a single T cell receptor beta chain. The entry originates in a study of blood T cell repertoires in COVID-19. Study information: Specimens from acute and convalescent COVID-19 originated in the United States, Italy and Spain. PBMCs, B-cell-depleted T cells, or T cells were the source of the cDNA or gDNA that made up the material.

V trimming: 7 bases; J trimming: 4 bases; junction bases outside the gene matches: 9. The CDR3 is 14 amino acids. Germline values: CDR1 LNHDA, CDR2 SQIVND (reference sequence). Source study methods: Nucleated cell counts were estimated from reference gene primer amplification. The table came from immunoSEQ multiplex PCR; TCRdb's copy has only in-frame clones and leaves some out. Clone size and the V and J calls come from that table; the DNA yielded D and trimming. This table holds 55,000 to 85,000 clones, about nine tenths found once. This sequence originates from a young woman with acute or convalescent COVID-19. Sequenced input: peripheral blood. The genes are TRBV19 and TRBJ2-5; 7 bases fit TRBD2. CDR3 residues: CASMREGSGETQYF. The CDR3 nucleotides are TGTGCCAGTATGAGGGAGGGCAGCGGAGAGACCCAGTACTTC.